This T cell receptor (beta chain) was captured in a study of shared clonotypes between healthy human individuals. V shed 1 base and J shed 0 bases, with 7 bases lying between them. This CDR3 is 15 amino acids long. The germline V gene has CDR1 MGHRA and CDR2 YSYEKL. Sorted-subset replicate PCRs used about 200 ng DNA, about 30,000 T cell genomes. Produced via immunoSEQ multiplex PCR; TCRdb's table is partial and in-frame only. Of roughly 1,500,000 clones in the sample, nearly 99% were seen once. Partitioning of CD4+ cells yielded a CD45RA+ naive subset and a CD45RA-negative memory subset. The sequence was collected from a man aged 30 to 39 in good health. The chain joins TRBV4-1 to TRBJ1-5; D is perhaps TRBD1 (6 bases). Sequencing used naive CD4+ T cells sorted from blood. Subset defined: CD45RA+ positively selected. CDR3 sequence: CASSQGGLSNQPQHF. For the CDR3, the DNA is TGCGCCAGCAGCCAAGGGGGGCTTAGCAATCAGCCCCAGCATTTT.